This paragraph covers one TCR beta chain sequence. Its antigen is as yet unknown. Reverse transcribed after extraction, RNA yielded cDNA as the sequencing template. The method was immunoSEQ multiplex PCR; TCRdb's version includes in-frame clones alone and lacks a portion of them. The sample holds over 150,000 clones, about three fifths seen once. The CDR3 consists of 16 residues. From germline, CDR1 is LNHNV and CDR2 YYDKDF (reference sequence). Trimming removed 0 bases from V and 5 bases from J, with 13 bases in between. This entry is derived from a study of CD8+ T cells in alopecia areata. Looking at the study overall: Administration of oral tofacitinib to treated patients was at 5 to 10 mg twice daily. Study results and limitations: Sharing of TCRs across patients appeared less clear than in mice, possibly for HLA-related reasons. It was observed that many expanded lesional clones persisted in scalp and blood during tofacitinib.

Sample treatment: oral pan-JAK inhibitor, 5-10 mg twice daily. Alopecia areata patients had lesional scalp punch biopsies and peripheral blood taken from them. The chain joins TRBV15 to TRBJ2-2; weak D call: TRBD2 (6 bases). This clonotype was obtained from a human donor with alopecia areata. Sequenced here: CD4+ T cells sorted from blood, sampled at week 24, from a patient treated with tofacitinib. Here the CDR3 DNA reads TGTGCCACCAGCAGAGATCTGCGGGAAATGACCGGGGAGCTGTTTTTT. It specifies CATSRDLREMTGELFF. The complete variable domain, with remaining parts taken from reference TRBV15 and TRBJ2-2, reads DAMVIQNPRYQVTQFGKPVTLSCSQTLNHNVMYWYQQKSSQAPKLLFHYYDKDFNNEADTPDNFQSRRPNTSFCFLDIRSPGLGDTAMYLCATSRDLREMTGELFFGEGSRLTVL.